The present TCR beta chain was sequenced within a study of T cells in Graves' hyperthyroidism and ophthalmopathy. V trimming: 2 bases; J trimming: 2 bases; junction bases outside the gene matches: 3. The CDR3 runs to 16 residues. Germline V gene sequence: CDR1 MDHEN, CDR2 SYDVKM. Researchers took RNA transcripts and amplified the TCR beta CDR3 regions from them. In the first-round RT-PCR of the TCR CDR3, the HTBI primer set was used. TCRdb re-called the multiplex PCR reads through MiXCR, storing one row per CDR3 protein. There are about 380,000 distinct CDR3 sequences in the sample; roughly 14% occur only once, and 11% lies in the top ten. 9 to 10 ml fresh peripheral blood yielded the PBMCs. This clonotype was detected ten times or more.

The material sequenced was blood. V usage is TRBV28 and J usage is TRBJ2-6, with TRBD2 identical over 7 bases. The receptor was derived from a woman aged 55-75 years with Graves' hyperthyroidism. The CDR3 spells CASSLIGGAGANVLTF. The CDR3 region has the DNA TGTGCCAGCAGTTTAATTGGGGGGGCTGGGGCCAACGTCCTGACTTTC.